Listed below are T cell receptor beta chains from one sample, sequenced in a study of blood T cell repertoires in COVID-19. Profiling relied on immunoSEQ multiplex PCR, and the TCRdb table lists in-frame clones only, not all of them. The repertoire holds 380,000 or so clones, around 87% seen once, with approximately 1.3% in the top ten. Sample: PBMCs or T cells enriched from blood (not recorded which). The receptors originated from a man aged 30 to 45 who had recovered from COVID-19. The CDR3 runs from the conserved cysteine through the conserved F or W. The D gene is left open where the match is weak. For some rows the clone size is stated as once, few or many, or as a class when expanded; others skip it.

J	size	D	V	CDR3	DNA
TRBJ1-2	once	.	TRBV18	CASSPMLEINYGYTF	TGTGCCAGCTCACCGATGTTGGAGATAAACTATGGCTACACCTTC
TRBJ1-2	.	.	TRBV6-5	CASSFDMGGVGYGYTF	TGTGCCAGCAGTTTCGACATGGGGGGGGTTGGATATGGCTACACCTTC
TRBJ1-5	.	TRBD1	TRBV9	CASSVGGTGINQPQHF	TGTGCCAGCAGCGTAGGTGGGACAGGAATCAATCAGCCCCAGCATTTT
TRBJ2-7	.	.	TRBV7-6	CASSFGQPPSYEQYF	TGTGCCAGCAGCTTTGGACAGCCCCCTTCCTACGAGCAGTACTTC
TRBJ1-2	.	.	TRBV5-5	CASSLYTGMSSYGYTF	TGTGCCAGCAGCTTGTATACAGGGATGTCGTCCTATGGCTACACCTTC
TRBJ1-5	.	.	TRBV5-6	CASSLTLTGSSNQPQHF	TGTGCCAGCAGCTTGACTCTTACAGGGAGTAGCAATCAGCCCCAGCATTTT
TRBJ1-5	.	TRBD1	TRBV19	CASSPTGDSNQPQHF	TGTGCCAGTAGTCCGACAGGGGATAGCAATCAGCCCCAGCATTTT
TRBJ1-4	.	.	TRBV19	CASSATGIATNEKLFF	TGTGCCAGTAGTGCCACAGGGATTGCAACTAATGAAAAACTGTTTTTT
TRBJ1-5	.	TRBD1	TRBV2	CASSAGTVSNQPQHF	TGTGCCAGCAGTGCAGGGACAGTTAGCAATCAGCCCCAGCATTTT
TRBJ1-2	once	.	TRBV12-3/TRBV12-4	CASSLKRYGYTF	TGTGCCAGCAGTTTAAAGCGATATGGCTACACCTTC
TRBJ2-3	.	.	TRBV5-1	CASSLGGLSTDTQYF	TGCGCCAGCAGCTTGGGCGGGCTTAGCACAGATACGCAGTATTTT
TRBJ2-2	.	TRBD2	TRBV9	CASSVGGGGGTGELFF	TGTGCCAGCAGCGTAGGAGGCGGGGGGGGCACCGGGGAGCTGTTTTTT
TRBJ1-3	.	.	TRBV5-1	CASRPGVSGNTIYF	TGCGCCAGCAGGCCAGGGGTCTCTGGAAACACCATATATTTT
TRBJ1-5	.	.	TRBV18	CASSPPGMRGNQPQHF	TGTGCCAGCTCACCACCGGGGATGCGAGGGAATCAGCCCCAGCATTTT
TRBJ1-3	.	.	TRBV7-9	CASSSPPEGNTIYF	TGTGCCAGCAGCTCCCCCCCCGAGGGAAACACCATATATTTT
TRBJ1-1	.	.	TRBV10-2	CASSESRNTEAFF	TGCGCCAGCAGTGAATCGAGGAACACTGAAGCTTTCTTT
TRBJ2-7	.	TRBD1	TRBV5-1	CASSFRQGPSYEQYF	TGCGCCAGCAGCTTCCGACAGGGACCCTCCTACGAGCAGTACTTC
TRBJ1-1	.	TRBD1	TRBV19	CASSVLGTVNTEAFF	TGTGCCAGTAGTGTCTTGGGGACAGTGAACACTGAAGCTTTCTTT
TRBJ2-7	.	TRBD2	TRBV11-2	CASSPGGGLLSYEQYF	TGTGCCAGCAGCCCCGGGGGGGGGCTCCTGTCCTACGAGCAGTACTTC
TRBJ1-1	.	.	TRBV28	CASSQQVSEAFF	TGTGCCAGCAGTCAACAAGTTTCTGAAGCTTTCTTT
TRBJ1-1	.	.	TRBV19	CASSISGTAPLEAFF	TGTGCCAGTAGTATCTCGGGTACGGCCCCTCTAGAAGCTTTCTTT
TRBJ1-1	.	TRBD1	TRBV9	CASSLTGTGNTEAFF	TGTGCCAGCAGCCTGACCGGGACAGGGAACACTGAAGCTTTCTTT
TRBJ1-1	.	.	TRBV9	CASSVVEGSEAFF	TGTGCCAGCAGCGTAGTTGAGGGTAGTGAAGCTTTCTTT
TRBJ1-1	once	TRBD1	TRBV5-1	CASRDRVITEAFF	TGCGCCAGCAGAGACAGGGTTATCACTGAAGCTTTCTTT
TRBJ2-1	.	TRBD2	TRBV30	CASQRGAPNEQFF	TGTGCCTCCCAGCGGGGGGCTCCCAATGAGCAGTTCTTC
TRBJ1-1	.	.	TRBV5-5	CASSFGSNTEAFF	TGTGCCAGCAGCTTCGGGTCGAACACTGAAGCTTTCTTT
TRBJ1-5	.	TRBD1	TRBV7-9	CASSPGTGYRNQPQHF	TGTGCCAGCAGCCCCGGGACAGGGTATCGGAATCAGCCCCAGCATTTT
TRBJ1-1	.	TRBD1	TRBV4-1	CASSHLGQGNTEAFF	TGCGCCAGCAGCCACCTAGGACAGGGTAACACTGAAGCTTTCTTT
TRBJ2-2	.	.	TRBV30	CACIPLATGELFF	TGTGCCTGCATACCTCTAGCTACCGGGGAGCTGTTTTTT
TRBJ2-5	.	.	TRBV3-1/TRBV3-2	CASSQDHETQYF	TGTGCCAGCAGCCAAGATCATGAGACCCAGTACTTC
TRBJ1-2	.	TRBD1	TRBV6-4	CASSETGGRGYTF	TGTGCCAGCAGTGAGACAGGGGGTCGCGGCTACACCTTC
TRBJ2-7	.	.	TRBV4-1	CASSHLGGSYEQYF	TGCGCCAGCAGCCACTTAGGGGGCTCCTACGAGCAGTACTTC
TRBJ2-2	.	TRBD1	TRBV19	CASRGQPRSGELFF	TGTGCCAGTAGGGGACAGCCAAGATCCGGGGAGCTGTTTTTT
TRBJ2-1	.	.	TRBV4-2	CASSQTSRVRGSNNEQFF	TGTGCCAGCAGCCAAACCTCAAGAGTACGGGGGAGCAACAATGAGCAGTTCTTC
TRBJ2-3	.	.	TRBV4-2	CASSPSRGNTDTQYF	TGTGCCAGCAGCCCCTCCCGGGGAAACACAGATACGCAGTATTTT
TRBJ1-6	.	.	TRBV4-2	CASSQDKGGSSYNSPLHF	TGTGCCAGCAGCCAAGATAAGGGCGGGAGCTCCTATAATTCACCCCTCCACTTT
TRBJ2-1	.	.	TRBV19	CASSILAGNNEQFF	TGTGCCAGTAGTATCCTGGCAGGAAACAATGAGCAGTTCTTC
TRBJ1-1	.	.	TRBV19	CASKEGVGFVNTEAFF	TGTGCCAGTAAGGAAGGGGTTGGGTTCGTGAACACTGAAGCTTTCTTT
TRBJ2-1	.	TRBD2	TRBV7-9	CASSLSPGGAPTYNEQFF	TGTGCCAGCAGCTTATCTCCCGGGGGGGCCCCTACCTACAATGAGCAGTTCTTC
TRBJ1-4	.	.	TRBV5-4	CASSLGNRAGKLFF	TGTGCCAGCAGCTTGGGCAACAGGGCTGGGAAACTGTTTTTT
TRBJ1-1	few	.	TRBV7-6	CASSSLDRNTEAFF	TGTGCCAGCAGCTCCTTGGACAGGAACACTGAAGCTTTCTTT
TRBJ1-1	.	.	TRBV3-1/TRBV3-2	CAGSPTGLSEAFF	TGTGCCGGCAGCCCTACAGGGCTTAGTGAAGCTTTCTTT
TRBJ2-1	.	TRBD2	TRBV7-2	CASSHSSGENNEQFF	TGTGCCAGCAGCCACTCTAGCGGGGAGAACAATGAGCAGTTCTTC
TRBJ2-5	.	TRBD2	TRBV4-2	CASSPLAGKETQYF	TGTGCCAGCAGCCCCTTAGCGGGAAAAGAGACCCAGTACTTC
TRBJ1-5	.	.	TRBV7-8	CASSQKRGADQPQHF	TGTGCCAGCAGCCAGAAGCGGGGGGCAGATCAGCCCCAGCATTTT
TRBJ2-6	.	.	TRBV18	CASSLNQGSGANVLTF	TGTGCCAGCTCGCTAAACCAGGGGTCTGGGGCCAACGTCCTGACTTTC